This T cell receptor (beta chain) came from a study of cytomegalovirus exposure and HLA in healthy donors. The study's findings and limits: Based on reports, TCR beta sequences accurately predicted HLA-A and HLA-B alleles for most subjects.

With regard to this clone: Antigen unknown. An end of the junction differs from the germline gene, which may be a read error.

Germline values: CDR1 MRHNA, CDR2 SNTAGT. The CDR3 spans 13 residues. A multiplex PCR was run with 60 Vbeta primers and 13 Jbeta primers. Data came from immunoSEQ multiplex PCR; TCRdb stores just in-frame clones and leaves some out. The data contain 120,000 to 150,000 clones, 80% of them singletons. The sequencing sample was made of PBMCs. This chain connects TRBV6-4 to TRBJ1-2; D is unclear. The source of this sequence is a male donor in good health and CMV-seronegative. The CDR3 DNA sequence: TGTGCCAGCAGTGATGGAGGGTTTCGTGGCCACACCTTC. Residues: CASSDGGFRGHTF.